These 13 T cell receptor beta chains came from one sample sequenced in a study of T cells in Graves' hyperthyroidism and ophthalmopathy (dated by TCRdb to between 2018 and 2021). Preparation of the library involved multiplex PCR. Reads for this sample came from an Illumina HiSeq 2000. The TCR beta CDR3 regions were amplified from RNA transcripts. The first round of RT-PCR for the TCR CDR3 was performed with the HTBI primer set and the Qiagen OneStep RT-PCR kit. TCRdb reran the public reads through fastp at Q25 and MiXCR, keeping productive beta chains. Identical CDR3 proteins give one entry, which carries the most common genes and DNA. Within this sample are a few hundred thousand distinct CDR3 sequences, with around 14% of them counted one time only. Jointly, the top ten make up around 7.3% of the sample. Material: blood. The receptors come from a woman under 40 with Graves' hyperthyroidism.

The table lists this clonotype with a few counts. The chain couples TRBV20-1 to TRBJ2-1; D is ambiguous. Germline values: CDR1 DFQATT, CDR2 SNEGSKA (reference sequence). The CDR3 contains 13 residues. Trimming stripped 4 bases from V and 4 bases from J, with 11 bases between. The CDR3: CSANRLIYNEQFF. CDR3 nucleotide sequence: TGCAGTGCTAATAGACTCATATACAATGAGCAGTTCTTC.

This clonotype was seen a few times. The CDR3 region is CASSGPFVDRAANYGYTF. In DNA, the CDR3 is TGTGCCAGCAGCGGCCCTTTTGTGGACAGGGCCGCTAACTATGGCTACACCTTC. The chain recombines TRBV5-4 with TRBJ1-2, with 8 bases fitting TRBD1. Per germline, CDR1 SGHNT and CDR2 YYREEE (reference sequence). The CDR3 runs 18 residues. The V segment lost 4 bases and the J segment 0 bases; nucleotides outside the gene matches: 14.

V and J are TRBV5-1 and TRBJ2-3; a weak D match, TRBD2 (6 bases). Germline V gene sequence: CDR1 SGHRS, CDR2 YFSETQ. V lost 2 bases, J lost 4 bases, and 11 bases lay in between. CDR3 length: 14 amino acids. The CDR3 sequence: CASSLWEAADTQYF. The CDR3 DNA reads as TGCGCCAGCAGCTTATGGGAGGCCGCAGATACGCAGTATTTT.

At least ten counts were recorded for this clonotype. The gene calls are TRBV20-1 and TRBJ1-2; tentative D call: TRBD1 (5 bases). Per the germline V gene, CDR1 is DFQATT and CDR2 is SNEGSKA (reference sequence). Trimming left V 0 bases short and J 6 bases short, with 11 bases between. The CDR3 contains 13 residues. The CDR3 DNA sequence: TGCAGTGCTAGAGATCCAGGGTGGAATGGCTACACCTTC. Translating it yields CSARDPGWNGYTF.

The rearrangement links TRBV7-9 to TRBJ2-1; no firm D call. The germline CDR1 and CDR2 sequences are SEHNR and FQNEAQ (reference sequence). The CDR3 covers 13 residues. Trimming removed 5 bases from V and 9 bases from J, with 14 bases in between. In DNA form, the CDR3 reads TGTGCCAGCAGCGTTGGGGAATGGAGTGAGCAGTTCTTC. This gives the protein CASSVGEWSEQFF.

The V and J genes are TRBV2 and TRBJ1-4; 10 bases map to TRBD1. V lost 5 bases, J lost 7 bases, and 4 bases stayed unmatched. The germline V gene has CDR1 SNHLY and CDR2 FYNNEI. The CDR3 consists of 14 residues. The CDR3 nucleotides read TGTGCCAGCAGTCCCGGGACAGGGGCTGAAAAACTGTTTTTT. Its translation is CASSPGTGAEKLFF.

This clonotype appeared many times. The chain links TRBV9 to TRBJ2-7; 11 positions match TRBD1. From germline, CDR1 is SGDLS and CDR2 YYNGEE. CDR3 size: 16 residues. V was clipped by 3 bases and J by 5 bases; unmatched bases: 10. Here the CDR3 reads CASSDGTGGNRDEQYF. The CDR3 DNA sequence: TGTGCCAGCAGCGACGGGACAGGGGGAAACCGCGACGAGCAGTACTTC. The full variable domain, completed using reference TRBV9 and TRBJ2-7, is DSGVTQTPKHLITATGQRVTLRCSPRSGDLSVYWYQQSLDQGLQFLIQYYNGEERAKGNILERFSAQQFPDLHSELNLSSLELGDSALYFCASSDGTGGNRDEQYFGPGTRLTVT.

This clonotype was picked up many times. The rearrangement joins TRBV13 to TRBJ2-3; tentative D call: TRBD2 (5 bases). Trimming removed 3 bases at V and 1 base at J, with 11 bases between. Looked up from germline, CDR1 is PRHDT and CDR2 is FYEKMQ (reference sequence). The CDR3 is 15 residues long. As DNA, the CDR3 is TGTGCCAGCAGCTTTAGCGAGGAAGGCACAGATACGCAGTATTTT. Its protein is CASSFSEEGTDTQYF. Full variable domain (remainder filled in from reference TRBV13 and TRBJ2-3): AAGVIQSPRHLIKEKRETATLKCYPIPRHDTVYWYQQGPGQDPQFLISFYEKMQSDKGSIPDRFSAQQFSDYHSELNMSSLELGDSALYFCASSFSEEGTDTQYFGPGTRLTVL.

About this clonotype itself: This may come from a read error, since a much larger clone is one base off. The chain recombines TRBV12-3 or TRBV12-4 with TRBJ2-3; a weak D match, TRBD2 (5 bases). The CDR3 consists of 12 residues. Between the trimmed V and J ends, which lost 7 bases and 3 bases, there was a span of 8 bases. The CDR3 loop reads CASIGNTDTQYF. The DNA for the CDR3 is TGTGCCAGCATCGGGAATACAGATACGCAGTATTTT.

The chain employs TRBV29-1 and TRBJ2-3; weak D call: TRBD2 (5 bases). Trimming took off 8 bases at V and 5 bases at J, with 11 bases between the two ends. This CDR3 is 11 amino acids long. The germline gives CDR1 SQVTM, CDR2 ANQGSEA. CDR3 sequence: CSTRTGDTQYF. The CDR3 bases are TGCAGCACTAGGACGGGAGATACGCAGTATTTT.

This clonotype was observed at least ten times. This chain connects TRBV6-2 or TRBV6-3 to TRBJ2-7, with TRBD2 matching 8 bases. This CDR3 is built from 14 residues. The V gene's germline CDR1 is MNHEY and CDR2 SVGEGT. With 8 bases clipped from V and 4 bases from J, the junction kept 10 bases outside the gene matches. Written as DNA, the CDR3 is TGTGCCAGCCATCCCAGCGGGGGATCATACGAGCAGTACTTC. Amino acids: CASHPSGGSYEQYF.

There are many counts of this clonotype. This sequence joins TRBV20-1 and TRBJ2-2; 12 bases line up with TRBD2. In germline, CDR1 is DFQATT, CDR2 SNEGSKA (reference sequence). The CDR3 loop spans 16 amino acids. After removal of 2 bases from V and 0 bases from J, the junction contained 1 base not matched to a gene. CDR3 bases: TGCAGTGCTAGACTAGCGGGAGGGCCGAACACCGGGGAGCTGTTTTTT. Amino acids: CSARLAGGPNTGELFF.

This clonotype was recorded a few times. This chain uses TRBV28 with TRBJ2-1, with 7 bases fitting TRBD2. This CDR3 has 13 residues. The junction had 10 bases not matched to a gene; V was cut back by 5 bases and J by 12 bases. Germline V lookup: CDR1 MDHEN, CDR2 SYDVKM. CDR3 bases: TGTGCCAGCAGTCTTAGCGGGTCCCCAGGGCAGTTCTTC. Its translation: CASSLSGSPGQFF.